This entry lists 21 T cell receptor beta chains sequenced from one sample in a study of beta chain features in type 1 diabetes. TCRB transcripts that were expressed got sequenced, as all of the isolated RNA had been reverse transcribed. Profiled with immunoSEQ multiplex PCR; TCRdb holds only in-frame clones, not every one. The sample lists almost 350,000 clones, around 8% occurring once. The sequenced sample was central memory CD4+ T cells from blood. The source of these receptors is a woman between 18 and 29 years old in good health.

This clone came up once. The rearrangement uses TRBV4-3 and TRBJ2-7, with TRBD2 identical over 7 bases. The V gene's germline CDR1 is LGHNA and CDR2 YSLEER. This CDR3 has 15 amino acids. The J segment lost 2 bases and the V segment lost 1 base, leaving 5 bases of the junction unmatched. The CDR3 sequence is CASSQGLAAPYEQYF. The CDR3 DNA follows: TGCGCCAGCAGCCAAGGGCTAGCGGCCCCCTACGAGCAGTACTTC.

The chain joins TRBV7-3 to TRBJ1-1, with 7 bases aligning to TRBD1. Germline V lookup: CDR1 SGHTA, CDR2 FQGTGA. J gave up 0 bases and V 5 bases, and 3 bases lay outside the gene matches. This CDR3 has 14 amino acids. The CDR3 sequence is CASSRQGLNTEAFF. CDR3 in DNA: TGTGCCAGCAGCAGACAGGGATTGAACACTGAAGCTTTCTTT. Filled out from reference TRBV7-3 and TRBJ1-1, the complete variable domain reads GAGVSQTPSNKVTEKGKYVELRCDPISGHTALYWYRQSLGQGPEFLIYFQGTGAADDSGLPNDRFFAVRPEGSVSTLKIQRTERGDSAVYLCASSRQGLNTEAFFGQGTRLTVV.

At least ten counts were recorded for this clone. The chain is built from TRBV4-3 and TRBJ2-5; D is uncertain. The germline gives CDR1 LGHNA, CDR2 YSLEER. The CDR3 consists of 16 residues. Trimming shortened V by 0 bases and J by 2 bases, and 13 bases separated the two germline ends. The CDR3 DNA reads as TGCGCCAGCAGCCAAGACCTGGCCGGTCGTCAAGAGACCCAGTACTTC. Its protein is CASSQDLAGRQETQYF.

V is TRBV15 and J is TRBJ2-5; 7 bases align to TRBD2. Germline V gene sequence: CDR1 LNHNV, CDR2 YYDKDF (reference sequence). The CDR3 length is 13 residues. V gave up 5 bases and J gave up 4 bases; unmatched junction bases: 4. In nucleotides, the CDR3 is TGTGCCACCAGCGCGGGAGTTCGAGAGACCCAGTACTTC. Amino acids: CATSAGVRETQYF.

The chain links TRBV28 to TRBJ2-7; TRBD1 matches 9 bases. CDR1 MDHEN and CDR2 SYDVKM come from the germline V gene. There are 14 residues in the CDR3. With 6 bases clipped from V and 2 bases from J, the junction kept 5 bases outside the gene matches. This CDR3 reads CASRRTGGAYEQYF. CDR3 DNA sequence: TGTGCCAGCAGACGCACAGGGGGCGCCTACGAGCAGTACTTC.

This clone was seen more than once but under ten times. The V and J genes are TRBV7-2 and TRBJ2-3; D is ambiguous. V lost 3 bases and J 5 bases, leaving 6 bases between the germline ends. There are 12 residues in the CDR3. Germline CDR1 and CDR2: SGHTA and FQGNSA. As DNA, the CDR3 is TGTGCCAGCAGCTTGTATGGAGATACGCAGTATTTT. Translating gives CASSLYGDTQYF.

This clone was picked up a small number of times. The CDR3 sequence: CASSLEAGAGELFF. CDR3 sequence (DNA): TGTGCCAGCAGCTTAGAAGCGGGAGCCGGGGAGCTGTTTTTT. The rearrangement uses TRBV7-2 and TRBJ2-2; 8 nucleotides agree with TRBD2. There are 14 residues in the CDR3. V lost 1 base, J lost 6 bases, and 1 base stayed unmatched. Germline CDR1 and CDR2: SGHTA and FQGNSA.

This clone was counted between two and nine times. The rearrangement joins TRBV6-5 to TRBJ2-1; 10 bases match TRBD2. The CDR3 sequence is 16 residues long. With V trimmed by 2 bases and J by 7 bases, 8 bases remained unmatched. Per the germline V gene, CDR1 is MNHEY and CDR2 is SVGAGI. CDR3 amino acids: CASSYALAGGFNEQFF. CDR3 nucleotide sequence: TGTGCCAGCAGTTACGCTTTAGCGGGAGGTTTTAATGAGCAGTTCTTC.

This clone was counted only a few times. This chain uses TRBV6-6 with TRBJ1-1; D unresolved. CDR3 length: 14 residues. V was shortened by 0 bases and J by 6 bases, with 11 bases between the two germline ends. The germline CDR1 and CDR2 sequences are MNHNY and SVGAGI (reference sequence). The DNA of the CDR3 is TGTGCCAGCAGTTACTCGGGGAAGAGCGCTGAAGCTTTCTTT. It encodes CASSYSGKSAEAFF.

The table lists this clone with a few counts. The CDR3 DNA reads as TGTGCCAGCAGCTTAAGGGGCCCCTCCTGGAATGAGCAGTTCTTC. Translating gives CASSLRGPSWNEQFF. The J gene is TRBJ2-1, the V gene TRBV11-1; D is possibly TRBD1 (5 bases). The CDR3 runs 15 residues. Germline CDR1 is SGHAT and CDR2 is FQDESV (reference sequence). Trimming cost V 2 bases and J 7 bases, with 15 bases left between them.

The chain carries TRBV28 and TRBJ1-5; D unresolved. Trimming took off 0 bases at V and 4 bases at J, with 1 base between the two ends. The CDR3 has 12 residues. Germline V CDR1 and CDR2: MDHEN, SYDVKM. The CDR3 loop is CASSLWNQPQHF. DNA of the CDR3: TGTGCCAGCAGTTTATGGAATCAGCCCCAGCATTTT. Drawing the rest from reference TRBV28 and TRBJ1-5, the complete variable domain is DVKVTQSSRYLVKRTGEKVFLECVQDMDHENMFWYRQDPGLGLRLIYFSYDVKMKEKGDIPEGYSVSREKKERFSLILESASTNQTSMYLCASSLWNQPQHFGDGTRLSIL.

In this sample, this clone turned up a few times. V usage is TRBV2 and J usage is TRBJ2-1; 7 bases map to TRBD1. CDR3 length equals 14 residues. Germline CDR1 is SNHLY and CDR2 is FYNNEI. Trimming at V came to 6 bases and at J to 7 bases, leaving 9 bases not matched to a gene. In DNA, the CDR3 is TGTGCCAGCAGCAACAGGGGTTTATGGAATGAGCAGTTCTTC. Translating gives CASSNRGLWNEQFF. Full variable domain (rest looked up from reference TRBV2 and TRBJ2-1): EPEVTQTPSHQVTQMGQEVILRCVPISNHLYFYWYRQILGQKVEFLVSFYNNEISEKSEIFDDQFSVERPDGSNFTLKIRSTKLEDSAMYFCASSNRGLWNEQFFGPGTRLTVL.

This clone was counted ten times or more. The rearrangement uses TRBV15 and TRBJ1-4, with unresolved D. CDR3 length: 14 residues. Germline CDR1 is LNHNV and CDR2 is YYDKDF (reference sequence). V shed 1 base and J shed 4 bases, with 7 bases lying between them. The CDR3: CATSRVEYNEKLFF. CDR3 nucleotide sequence: TGTGCCACCAGCAGAGTGGAGTATAATGAAAAACTGTTTTTT.

The V call is TRBV4-2, the J call TRBJ2-7; TRBD1 aligns across 8 bases. V trimming: 3 bases; J trimming: 4 bases; junction bases outside the gene matches: 8. Germline values: CDR1 LGHNA, CDR2 YNFKEQ. The CDR3 covers 15 residues. The CDR3 sequence: CASSQPGQDVYEQYF. The CDR3 DNA reads TGTGCCAGCAGCCAGCCGGGACAGGACGTTTACGAGCAGTACTTC.

This clone was observed a handful of times. The chain links TRBV4-3 to TRBJ2-7; possible D gene TRBD1, 5 bases. The germline V and J ends were trimmed by 0 bases and 2 bases, with 8 bases remaining between them. The CDR3 is 14 amino acids. The germline CDR1 and CDR2 sequences are LGHNA and YSLEER. The CDR3 sequence is CASSQDTGTYEQYF. For the CDR3, the DNA is TGCGCCAGCAGCCAAGATACAGGAACCTACGAGCAGTACTTC.

The chain couples TRBV28 to TRBJ2-7, with D unclear. Germline V lookup: CDR1 MDHEN, CDR2 SYDVKM. This CDR3 is 13 amino acids long. Trimming shortened V by 7 bases and J by 2 bases, and 12 bases separated the two germline ends. CDR3 nucleotides: TGTGCCAGCACTTACCAGCGTGCCTACGAGCAGTACTTC. Amino acids: CASTYQRAYEQYF.

This clone has just a few counts. The chain uses TRBV15 and TRBJ2-1; TRBD1 or TRBD2 may be the D gene (5 bases each). There are 16 residues in the CDR3. Deletions cut 4 bases from V and 6 bases from J, with 19 bases between. In germline, CDR1 is LNHNV, CDR2 YYDKDF (reference sequence). The CDR3 nucleotides read TGTGCCACCAGCATGGAAAGAGGGTCTAGGGGCAATGAGCAGTTCTTC. Translation gives CATSMERGSRGNEQFF.

This clone turned up a few times. V gene TRBV7-9 combines with J gene TRBJ1-1; maybe TRBD1 (6 bases). CDR1 is SEHNR and CDR2 is FQNEAQ in the germline V gene (reference sequence). Trimming cost V 8 bases and J 3 bases, with 19 bases left between them. The CDR3 totals 15 residues. CDR3 loop: CASDPGARKDTEAFF. The CDR3 DNA is TGTGCCAGCGACCCGGGGGCGAGAAAGGACACTGAAGCTTTCTTT.

This clone came up a few times. The chain is built from TRBV5-5 and TRBJ1-5; no reliable D call. Germline-derived CDR1 and CDR2 are SGHKS and YYEKEE (reference sequence). Trimming pared 3 bases from V and 4 bases from J, leaving 14 bases between. The CDR3 length is 15 residues. The CDR3 DNA reads TGTGCCAGCAGCTCATATGGCGGGCGGAATCAGCCCCAGCATTTT. It codes for CASSSYGGRNQPQHF. Variable domain in full (rest from reference TRBV5-5 and TRBJ1-5): DAGVTQSPTHLIKTRGQQVTLRCSPISGHKSVSWYQQVLGQGPQFIFQYYEKEERGRGNFPDRFSARQFPNYSSELNVNALLLGDSALYLCASSSYGGRNQPQHFGDGTRLSIL.

With respect to this clone: Germline and junction disagree at one end, which may indicate a read error. The chain has TRBV6-5 and TRBJ2-7; D is perhaps TRBD2 (5 bases). The CDR3 runs to 11 residues. Per germline, CDR1 MNHEY and CDR2 SVGAGI. The CDR3 region has the DNA TGTGCCCGCAGTTACGGGAAAGAGCAGTACTTC. Translated: CARSYGKEQYF.

This rearrangement joins TRBV28 to TRBJ2-2; D could derive from TRBD1 or TRBD2 (5 bases each). Trimming took 2 bases from V and 6 from J, leaving 10 bases between them. This CDR3 region has 14 residues. The germline CDR1 and CDR2 sequences are MDHEN and SYDVKM. The DNA of the CDR3 is TGTGCCAGCAGTTTAGCCGGGGCATCCGGGGAGCTGTTTTTT. It encodes CASSLAGASGELFF.